A selection of T cell receptor beta chains follows, all from one sample in a study of blood T cell repertoires in COVID-19. Sequencing used immunoSEQ multiplex PCR; TCRdb keeps in-frame clones, though not all of them. This table has fewer than 250,000 clones, around 84% appearing once. Sequencing input: PBMCs or T cells enriched from blood (not recorded which). These receptors were collected from a woman aged 30 to 39 who had recovered from COVID-19. Each CDR3 is given with its conserved first and last residue. A D gene is named only where the DNA matches it firmly. Only some rows state a clone size, as once, few, many or a class for expanded clones.

v_gene	abundance	d_gene	j_gene	CDR3aa	CDR3nt
TRBV7-8	.	.	TRBJ2-1	CASSLPVNYNEQFF	TGTGCCAGCAGCTTGCCGGTAAACTACAATGAGCAGTTCTTC
TRBV19	.	TRBD2	TRBJ2-2	CASSILGLAGPELFF	TGTGCCAGTAGTATCCTAGGGCTAGCGGGGCCGGAGCTGTTTTTT
TRBV7-8	.	.	TRBJ1-4	CASSRRPGGVATNEKLFF	TGTGCCAGCAGCCGCCGGCCTGGGGGGGTAGCAACTAATGAAAAACTGTTTTTT
TRBV4-2	few	.	TRBJ1-4	CASSPGGGGSEKLFF	TGTGCCAGCAGCCCGGGGGGAGGGGGAAGTGAAAAACTGTTTTTT
TRBV29-1	.	TRBD1	TRBJ2-7	CSVVGQTEQYF	TGCAGCGTTGTGGGACAGACGGAGCAGTACTTC
TRBV7-2	.	.	TRBJ1-1	CASSFLQGGTEAFF	TGTGCCAGCAGCTTTTTGCAGGGTGGAACTGAAGCTTTCTTT
TRBV6-5	.	.	TRBJ1-1	CASSNRAEAFF	TGTGCCAGCAGTAACAGGGCGGAAGCTTTCTTT
TRBV18	.	.	TRBJ2-7	CASSPNQAPLSYEQYF	TGTGCCAGCTCACCGAACCAGGCGCCTTTATCCTACGAGCAGTACTTC
TRBV7-6	.	TRBD1	TRBJ2-5	CASSLVPVDRGRPQQETQYF	TGTGCCAGCAGCTTAGTGCCGGTGGACAGGGGGCGGCCTCAGCAAGAGACCCAGTACTTC
TRBV19	.	TRBD1	TRBJ1-6	CASSISDRVISPLHF	TGTGCCAGTAGTATATCGGACAGGGTGATTTCACCCCTCCACTTT
TRBV19	.	.	TRBJ1-5	CASSLTGNQPQHF	TGTGCCAGTAGTCTTACAGGGAATCAGCCCCAGCATTTT
TRBV6-6	.	TRBD1	TRBJ2-3	CASRGDRGRTDTQYF	TGTGCCAGCAGGGGGGACAGGGGACGGACAGATACGCAGTATTTT
TRBV28	.	TRBD1	TRBJ1-4	CASSRSGQADEKLFF	TGTGCCAGCAGTCGAAGTGGACAGGCGGATGAAAAACTGTTTTTT
TRBV28	.	.	TRBJ1-1	CASSLLQVKAFF	TGTGCCAGCAGTTTATTACAGGTAAAAGCTTTCTTT
TRBV5-1	.	TRBD2	TRBJ2-3	CASSLWGASGALGTDTQYF	TGCGCCAGCAGCTTGTGGGGGGCTAGCGGGGCCCTCGGCACAGATACGCAGTATTTT
TRBV19	few	TRBD1	TRBJ2-3	CASSTSGQGRLAKMSTDTQYF	TGTGCCAGTAGTACCTCGGGACAGGGCAGATTGGCTAAGATGAGCACAGATACGCAGTATTTT
TRBV12-3/TRBV12-4	.	.	TRBJ1-3	CASKEDTNTIYF	TGTGCCAGCAAGGAGGATACAAACACCATATATTTT
TRBV15	.	TRBD1	TRBJ1-4	CATSRVGRGQAEKLFF	TGTGCCACCAGCAGAGTGGGACGAGGACAGGCTGAAAAACTGTTTTTT
TRBV27	.	.	TRBJ1-4	CASSLSWGRPTNEKLFF	TGTGCCAGCAGTTTATCCTGGGGGCGGCCAACTAATGAAAAACTGTTTTTT
TRBV19	.	TRBD1	TRBJ2-3	CASRDRVTDTQYF	TGTGCCAGTCGCGACAGGGTCACAGATACGCAGTATTTT
TRBV25-1	.	.	TRBJ1-2	CAAGGLGIGGYTF	TGTGCCGCTGGGGGGTTGGGCATAGGGGGCTACACCTTC
TRBV10-3	few	.	TRBJ1-1	CAISEEQGRTEAFF	TGTGCCATCAGTGAGGAACAGGGTCGCACTGAAGCTTTCTTT
TRBV28	.	TRBD2	TRBJ2-5	CASSTSGRGGETQYF	TGTGCCAGCAGTACTAGCGGGCGGGGAGGAGAGACCCAGTACTTC
TRBV6-5	.	TRBD1	TRBJ1-2	CASSPQGQGFYGYTF	TGTGCCAGCAGCCCCCAGGGACAGGGGTTTTATGGCTACACCTTC
TRBV11-2	.	TRBD2	TRBJ2-7	CASSPRGASGRYEQYF	TGTGCCAGCAGCCCTAGAGGGGCTAGCGGGAGATACGAGCAGTACTTC
TRBV24-1	once	TRBD1	TRBJ2-1	CATSDKDRFSNEQFF	TGTGCCACCAGTGATAAGGACAGGTTCTCTAATGAGCAGTTCTTC
TRBV5-1	.	.	TRBJ1-3	CASSRQFDPGNTIYF	TGCGCCAGCAGCCGACAGTTTGATCCTGGAAACACCATATATTTT
TRBV7-9	once	TRBD1	TRBJ2-3	CASSLRGRNDNTDTQYF	TGTGCCAGCAGCTTAAGGGGGCGGAACGATAACACAGATACGCAGTATTTT
TRBV18	.	.	TRBJ2-2	CASSPRQAENTGELFF	TGTGCCAGCTCACCCCGCCAGGCCGAGAACACCGGGGAGCTGTTTTTT
TRBV7-9	.	.	TRBJ1-5	CASSLEGGPQHF	TGTGCCAGCAGCTTAGAGGGAGGGCCCCAGCATTTT
TRBV12-3/TRBV12-4	.	.	TRBJ1-2	CASSADSVYGYTF	TGTGCCAGCAGTGCGGACAGTGTCTATGGCTACACCTTC
TRBV5-1	.	TRBD2	TRBJ2-1	CASSDKNRTSGITYNEQFF	TGCGCCAGCAGCGACAAAAACAGGACTAGCGGGATTACGTACAATGAGCAGTTCTTC
TRBV29-1	.	.	TRBJ1-4	CSVATGLGGSSEKLFF	TGCAGCGTCGCTACAGGGTTGGGGGGGAGTAGTGAAAAACTGTTTTTT
TRBV4-1	many	TRBD1	TRBJ1-2	CASSQARGFPNYGYTF	TGCGCCAGCAGCCAAGCCAGGGGGTTTCCTAACTATGGCTACACCTTC
TRBV7-2	once	TRBD1	TRBJ1-3	CASSSTGFGNTIYF	TGTGCCAGCAGCTCGACAGGGTTTGGAAACACCATATATTTT
TRBV10-3	.	.	TRBJ1-5	CAISDGPGVWNQPQHF	TGTGCCATCAGCGACGGGCCGGGAGTTTGGAATCAGCCCCAGCATTTT
TRBV7-3	once	TRBD1	TRBJ2-4	CASSLDRVRNIQYF	TGTGCCAGCAGTCTGGACAGGGTGAGGAACATTCAGTACTTC
TRBV7-9	.	.	TRBJ1-4	CASSLGGGIEKLFF	TGTGCCAGCAGCTTAGGTGGGGGGATCGAAAAACTGTTTTTT